This entry lists 30 T cell receptor beta chains sequenced from one sample in a study of response to subunit inactivated influenza vaccine. MiXCR was run by TCRdb on the RT-PCR reads, yielding one entry per CDR3 protein. The data show some 500,000 distinct CDR3 sequences, approximately 15% seen once. The sequenced sample was CD4+ T cells sorted from PBMCs, obtained about 24 months after vaccination. These receptors originate from a man in his fifties or sixties who received an inactivated influenza vaccine.

This clonotype was found a few times. The genes are TRBV21-1 and TRBJ2-2; the D call of TRBD1 is as the table states it, not checked on the DNA. TRBV21-1 is a pseudogene. The CDR3 contains 20 residues. CDR3: CASSKAPPRGTRDNTGELFF. The CDR3 region has the DNA TGTGCCAGCAGCAAAGCGCCACCTAGGGGGACGAGGGACAACACCGGGGAGCTGTTTTTT.

This clonotype was found a few times. DNA for the CDR3: TGTGCCAGTAGCCCTGGACAGGCCATGTTAAATTCACCCCTCCACTTT. Its protein is CASSPGQAMLNSPLHF. V is TRBV19 and J is TRBJ1-6, with 7 bases that match TRBD1. The CDR3 sequence is 16 residues long. V shed 6 bases, J shed 7 bases, and the junction held 12 bases outside the gene matches. Germline CDR1 reads LNHDA; CDR2 reads SQIVND (reference sequence).

This clonotype was seen ten or more times. The chain employs TRBV18 and TRBJ2-7; a possible D gene is TRBD2 (5 bases). The CDR3 has 14 residues. Germline CDR1 KGHSH, CDR2 LQKENI. V was clipped by 2 bases and J by 6 bases, with 14 bases between them. The CDR3 region is CASSPEGFDREQYF. The CDR3 DNA reads TGTGCCAGCTCACCAGAGGGTTTTGACCGCGAGCAGTACTTC.

The chain has TRBV7-2 and TRBJ2-5; TRBD2 might be the D (5 bases). CDR1 and CDR2 (germline): SGHTA, FQGNSA. This CDR3 spans 14 amino acids. V lost 1 base, J lost 8 bases, and 14 bases lay in between. This chain's CDR3 is CASSLGVESGTQYF. DNA for the CDR3: TGTGCCAGCAGCTTAGGTGTGGAATCGGGAACCCAGTACTTC.

This clonotype was detected only a few times. The V gene is TRBV20-1, the J gene TRBJ2-7; the match to TRBD2 covers 9 bases. V was pared by 0 bases and J by 2 bases, with 11 bases of the junction left unmatched. From germline, CDR1 is DFQATT and CDR2 SNEGSKA (reference sequence). CDR3 size: 17 residues. CDR3 amino acids: CSARDRLTSGFAYEQYF. The CDR3 DNA reads as TGCAGTGCTAGAGATCGGTTAACTAGCGGGTTCGCCTACGAGCAGTACTTC.

The chain is built from TRBV9 and TRBJ2-7, with D unclear. V lost 0 bases and J 2 bases, leaving 12 bases between the germline ends. The germline CDR1 and CDR2 sequences are SGDLS and YYNGEE. The CDR3 contains 15 residues. CDR3 nucleotides: TGTGCCAGCAGCGTAGAGGCGCGCTTTCCCTACGAGCAGTACTTC. It encodes CASSVEARFPYEQYF.

The chain uses TRBV5-1 and TRBJ1-1; no clear D gene. CDR3 length: 14 residues. Germline values: CDR1 SGHRS, CDR2 YFSETQ. Trimming removed 3 bases at V and 1 base at J, with 10 bases between. This CDR3 is CASSYSIPNTEAFF. The CDR3 nucleotides read TGCGCCAGCAGCTACTCGATTCCGAACACTGAAGCTTTCTTT. Full variable domain (remainder filled in from reference TRBV5-1 and TRBJ1-1): KAGVTQTPRYLIKTRGQQVTLSCSPISGHRSVSWYQQTPGQGLQFLFEYFSETQRNKGNFPGRFSGRQFSNSRSEMNVSTLELGDSALYLCASSYSIPNTEAFFGQGTRLTVV.

This clonotype turned up a few times. The chain is built from TRBV14 and TRBJ1-6; D gene ambiguous. CDR1 is SGHDN, CDR2 FVKESK, per germline. V dropped 6 bases and J dropped 10 bases, with 16 bases sitting between them. The CDR3 loop spans 14 amino acids. CDR3 loop: CASSRTRNSSPLHF. In nucleotides, the CDR3 is TGTGCCAGCAGTCGGACGAGGAATTCCTCACCCCTCCACTTT.

The chain links TRBV19 to TRBJ2-7, with 9 positions matching TRBD2. This CDR3 is built from 15 residues. Germline V lookup: CDR1 LNHDA, CDR2 SQIVND (reference sequence). Unmatched junction bases numbered 6, after V lost 3 bases and J lost 3 bases. The CDR3 here is CASSMQRGANYEQYF. Here the CDR3 DNA reads TGTGCCAGTAGTATGCAGCGGGGGGCAAACTACGAGCAGTACTTC.

The CDR3 loop is CASSLGTSPYEQYF. CDR3 nucleotides: TGTGCCAGCAGCTTAGGAACGTCCCCCTACGAGCAGTACTTC. The V call is TRBV7-3, the J call TRBJ2-7, with unresolved D. From germline, CDR1 is SGHTA and CDR2 FQGTGA. V lost 2 bases, J lost 2 bases, and 10 bases lay in between. This CDR3 spans 14 amino acids.

This clonotype was found a few times. The chain employs TRBV5-1 and TRBJ1-1; 8 bases map to TRBD1. The CDR3 extends over 17 amino acids. Germline V gives CDR1 SGHRS, CDR2 YFSETQ. V lost 4 bases, J lost 4 bases, and 15 bases stayed unmatched. DNA of the CDR3: TGCGCCAGCAGCCTCCGACCATACGACAGGGGCGGCACTGAAGCTTTCTTT. Its protein product is CASSLRPYDRGGTEAFF.

V gene TRBV7-2 combines with J gene TRBJ2-7; maybe TRBD2 (7 bases). The CDR3 covers 13 residues. Germline CDR1 reads SGHTA; CDR2 reads FQGNSA. Trimming removed 8 bases from V and 3 bases from J, with 14 bases in between. CDR3 protein: CASCGLGGYEQYF. The CDR3 bases are TGTGCCAGCTGTGGACTAGGGGGCTACGAGCAGTACTTC.

This clonotype has more than one count but fewer than ten. V is TRBV10-1 and J is TRBJ1-1; possibly TRBD1 for D (5 bases). In germline, CDR1 is WNHNN, CDR2 SYGVQD (reference sequence). The CDR3 extends over 15 amino acids. Trimming removed 4 bases at V and 2 bases at J, with 14 bases between. For the CDR3, the DNA is TGCGCCAGCAGTGCCCAGCCCGGGGGAAACACTGAAGCTTTCTTT. This codes for CASSAQPGGNTEAFF.

Of note for this clonotype: A read error may account for a junction end that differs from germline. The chain uses TRBV12-3 or TRBV12-4 and TRBJ2-7; D is unclear. The CDR3 contains 13 residues. CDR3 sequence (DNA): TGTACCAGCACCTCATGGGAAGAAGATGAGCAGTACTTC. Amino acid sequence: CTSTSWEEDEQYF.

This clonotype was counted at least ten times. The CDR3 bases are TGTGCCAGCAGCCCGCCCGGAGCGGGGGAGACCCAGTACTTC. Encoded protein: CASSPPGAGETQYF. This chain links TRBV6-1 with TRBJ2-5; 7 nucleotides agree with TRBD2. The CDR3 is 14 residues long. Germline V gene data show CDR1 as MNHNS and CDR2 as SASEGT. J lost 5 bases, V lost 6 bases, and 9 bases had no gene match.

The rearrangement links TRBV2 to TRBJ2-2; 11 bases match TRBD2. After removal of 5 bases from V and 8 bases from J, the junction contained 7 bases not matched to a gene. The germline V gene has CDR1 SNHLY and CDR2 FYNNEI. This CDR3 region has 15 residues. In DNA, the CDR3 is TGTGCCAGCAGTCGACTAGCGGGAAGGTCTGGGGAGCTGTTTTTT. Residues: CASSRLAGRSGELFF.

This clonotype was found a few times. The gene calls are TRBV20-1 and TRBJ2-3, with a possible D match to TRBD2 (5 bases). V lost 3 bases, J lost 2 bases, and 18 bases lay in between. The CDR3 has 16 residues. Germline assignment: CDR1 DFQATT and CDR2 SNEGSKA (reference sequence). CDR3 region: CSARPVLESYTDTQYF. In DNA, the CDR3 is TGCAGTGCTAGGCCCGTACTAGAGTCCTACACAGATACGCAGTATTTT.

This chain connects TRBV7-2 to TRBJ2-5; D ambiguous. The CDR3 covers 15 residues. V lost 0 bases and J lost 0, with 8 bases in between. Per germline, CDR1 SGHTA and CDR2 FQGNSA. The CDR3 spells CASSLAVQYQETQYF. In DNA, the CDR3 is TGTGCCAGCAGCTTAGCTGTCCAGTACCAAGAGACCCAGTACTTC. The whole variable domain, filled in from reference TRBV7-2 and TRBJ2-5, reads GAGVSQSPSNKVTEKGKDVELRCDPISGHTALYWYRQSLGQGLEFLIYFQGNSAPDKSGLPSDRFSAERTGGSVSTLTIQRTQQEDSAVYLCASSLAVQYQETQYFGPGTRLLVL.

This clonotype was observed a handful of times. The chain uses TRBV5-1 and TRBJ2-7; D could derive from TRBD1 or TRBD2 (5 bases each). Germline V gene sequence: CDR1 SGHRS, CDR2 YFSETQ. Trimming pared 2 bases from V and 4 bases from J, leaving 13 bases between. The CDR3 consists of 14 residues. Here the CDR3 reads CASSFGASGYEQYF. As DNA, the CDR3 is TGCGCCAGCAGCTTCGGGGCCTCCGGGTACGAGCAGTACTTC.

This clonotype was observed a few times. V is TRBV24-1 and J is TRBJ2-3; the D is unclear. Germline CDR1 KGHDR, CDR2 SFDVKD. Trimming stripped 0 bases from V and 2 bases from J, with 5 bases between. CDR3 size: 14 residues. The CDR3 protein is CATSDLDHTDTQYF. As DNA, the CDR3 is TGTGCCACCAGTGATTTGGACCACACAGATACGCAGTATTTT.

This clonotype has a count of ten or more. The chain is built from TRBV11-3 and TRBJ2-1; 16 bases are shared with TRBD2. V lost 7 bases, J lost 5 bases, and 11 bases stayed unmatched. Germline V gives CDR1 SGHNT, CDR2 YENEEA. The CDR3 has 18 amino acids. In DNA form, the CDR3 reads TGTGCCAGCACTCCTCCGGGACTAGCGGGGGGGCGCGACAATGAGCAGTTCTTC. Protein sequence: CASTPPGLAGGRDNEQFF.

The chain combines TRBV12-3 or TRBV12-4 with TRBJ2-7; no clear D gene. Trimming cost V 1 base and J 0 bases, with 16 bases left between them. This CDR3 is 17 amino acids long. CDR3: CASSLGLWSSSSYEQYF. As DNA, the CDR3 is TGTGCCAGCAGTTTAGGCCTCTGGTCCTCTAGCTCCTACGAGCAGTACTTC.

This clonotype was counted between two and nine times. J is TRBJ2-1 and V is TRBV12-3 or TRBV12-4; 8 bases align to TRBD2. The CDR3 totals 15 residues. V shed 0 bases and J 7 bases; nucleotides not matched to a gene: 5. The CDR3 DNA reads TGTGCCAGCAGTTTAGCCGGGACTAGTATAAATGAGCAGTTCTTC. The encoded protein is CASSLAGTSINEQFF.

The chain links TRBV11-2 to TRBJ2-1; D might be TRBD2 (5 bases). V shed 5 bases and J shed 10 bases, with 18 bases lying between them. Germline CDR1 SGHAT, CDR2 FQNNGV. The CDR3 covers 14 residues. The CDR3: CASSRGLLVREQFF. The CDR3 DNA is TGTGCCAGCAGCCGGGGATTATTAGTGAGGGAGCAGTTCTTC. The full variable domain, its missing parts supplied by reference TRBV11-2 and TRBJ2-1, is EAGVAQSPRYKIIEKRQSVAFWCNPISGHATLYWYQQILGQGPKLLIQFQNNGVVDDSQLPKDRFSAERLKGVDSTLKIQPAKLEDSAVYLCASSRGLLVREQFFGPGTRLTVL.

The chain joins TRBV5-1 to TRBJ2-7, with D perhaps matching TRBD1 (5 bases). Looked up from germline, CDR1 is SGHRS and CDR2 is YFSETQ. The CDR3 has 16 residues. V lost 0 bases, J lost 3 bases, and 16 bases lay in between. The CDR3 here is CASSLAGKTAGYEQYF. CDR3 DNA: TGCGCCAGCAGCTTGGCTGGTAAGACAGCTGGCTACGAGCAGTACTTC.

This chain uses TRBV4-2 with TRBJ1-1; unclear D gene. CDR3 length: 13 residues. Germline V CDR1 and CDR2: LGHNA, YNFKEQ. The V and J ends lost 0 bases and 8 bases respectively, with 10 bases between them. DNA for the CDR3: TGTGCCAGCAGCCAAGATCAGCCGGGAGAAGCTTTCTTT. It encodes CASSQDQPGEAFF.

This sequence joins TRBV11-2 and TRBJ1-2, with no clear D. V was trimmed by 5 bases and J by 4 bases, leaving 11 bases between them. CDR3 size: 13 residues. CDR1 SGHAT and CDR2 FQNNGV come from the germline V gene. Here the CDR3 reads CASSPQGVYGYTF. CDR3 nucleotide sequence: TGTGCCAGCAGCCCCCAAGGTGTCTATGGCTACACCTTC.

There are many counts of this clonotype. The DNA of the CDR3 is TGCAGTGGGGTATCGTGGGATACGCAGTATTTT. The encoded protein is CSGVSWDTQYF. The chain joins TRBV20-1 to TRBJ2-3; the D is unclear. From germline, CDR1 is DFQATT and CDR2 SNEGSKA (reference sequence). This CDR3 has 11 amino acids. V was trimmed by 7 bases and J by 6 bases, leaving 11 bases between them.

This clonotype showed up just a few times. CDR3 sequence reads: CASRGGRPYSDTQYF. In DNA, the CDR3 is TGTGCCTCCCGGGGGGGGAGGCCCTATTCAGATACGCAGTATTTT. This chain uses TRBV10-3 with TRBJ2-3; 8 bases agree with TRBD2. The V and J ends lost 11 bases and 4 bases, in that order; junction bases with no gene match: 14. The V gene's germline CDR1 is ENHRY and CDR2 SYGVKD. This CDR3 is built from 15 residues.

In its sample, this clonotype was seen a few times. The V gene is TRBV30, the J gene TRBJ2-2; 7 bases match TRBD2. This CDR3 has 13 residues. With 5 bases clipped from V and 6 bases from J, the junction kept 6 bases outside the gene matches. CDR1 is GTSNPN, CDR2 SVGIG, per germline (reference sequence). The CDR3 reads CAWGKRGPGELFF. The CDR3 region has the DNA TGTGCCTGGGGCAAGCGGGGCCCCGGGGAGCTGTTTTTT.